The 2 T cell receptor beta chains below all came from one sample that was sequenced in a study of blood T cell repertoires in COVID-19. Clones were sequenced by immunoSEQ multiplex PCR, and TCRdb holds only the in-frame ones, with some missing. This sample has over 60,000 clones; roughly 80% occur once, and the top ten carry 15%. The sequencing input was peripheral blood. These receptors were obtained from a man between 60 and 75 years old with COVID-19, enrolled during active disease.

The count of this clone is one. V gene TRBV11-1 combines with J gene TRBJ2-5, with TRBD2 identical over 11 bases. From germline, CDR1 is SGHAT and CDR2 FQDESV (reference sequence). This CDR3 spans 15 amino acids. V dropped 4 bases and J dropped 7; count of bases not matched to a gene: 8. CDR3 protein: CASSSELAGAGTQYF. CDR3 coding DNA: TGTGCCAGCAGCTCCGAACTAGCGGGGGCAGGGACCCAGTACTTC.

This clone came up once. The rearrangement links TRBV30 to TRBJ2-3; 8 nucleotides match TRBD1. This CDR3 has 15 residues. V lost 2 bases, J lost 6 bases, and 10 bases stayed unmatched. Germline V gene lookup returns CDR1 GTSNPN and CDR2 SVGIG (reference sequence). The CDR3 DNA reads TGTGCCTGGAGTCCTTACAGGGGGTCGTTTGATACGCAGTATTTT. Residues: CAWSPYRGSFDTQYF.